Each of the 6 T cell receptor beta chains below was sequenced from the same sample in a study of identical twins. TCRdb reprocessed the 5' RACE reads with MiXCR, giving one entry per CDR3 protein. The repertoire consists of 540,000 or so distinct CDR3 sequences, with 20% to 25% occurring once and the leading ten covering approximately 0.48%. This sample was shared with a second study, whose subject was yellow fever vaccine responses in identical twins.

The specimen was CD4+ T cells sorted from blood. The receptors come from a woman aged 18-29 years in good health.

The rearrangement uses TRBV2 and TRBJ2-1, with D possibly TRBD1 on 5 matching bases. Germline V CDR1 and CDR2: SNHLY, FYNNEI. The germline V and J ends were trimmed by 3 bases and 4 bases, with 10 bases remaining between them. The CDR3 loop spans 14 amino acids. In nucleotides, the CDR3 is TGTGCCAGCAGTGATTACGACAGTTACAATGAGCAGTTCTTC. Its translation: CASSDYDSYNEQFF. Complete variable domain (other parts from reference TRBV2 and TRBJ2-1): EPEVTQTPSHQVTQMGQEVILRCVPISNHLYFYWYRQILGQKVEFLVSFYNNEISEKSEIFDDQFSVERPDGSNFTLKIRSTKLEDSAMYFCASSDYDSYNEQFFGPGTRLTVL.

This clonotype was counted a few times. The chain links TRBV10-3 to TRBJ2-3; D call uncertain. V was shortened by 4 bases and J by 5 bases, with 4 bases between the two germline ends. Germline loops: CDR1 ENHRY, CDR2 SYGVKD. The CDR3 extends over 11 amino acids. CDR3 nucleotide sequence: TGTGCCATCAGTGTTCTAGATACGCAGTATTTT. Translated: CAISVLDTQYF.

The J gene is TRBJ2-3, the V gene TRBV20-1; the match to TRBD2 covers 13 bases. J lost 0 bases, V lost 2 bases, and 2 bases had no gene match. The germline CDR1 and CDR2 sequences are DFQATT and SNEGSKA (reference sequence). The CDR3 is made up of 16 amino acids. CDR3 coding DNA: TGCAGTGCTAGAAGGACTAGCGGGGGTAGCACAGATACGCAGTATTTT. Residues: CSARRTSGGSTDTQYF.

This clonotype was observed a handful of times. The rearrangement links TRBV5-1 to TRBJ2-1; D may be TRBD2 (6 bases). CDR3 length equals 15 residues. CDR1 and CDR2 (germline): SGHRS, YFSETQ. V lost 9 bases, J lost 3 bases, and 19 bases lay in between. In DNA form, the CDR3 reads TGCGCCATACCGAGGGCCGGGAGTAGCTACAATGAGCAGTTCTTC. This gives the protein CAIPRAGSSYNEQFF. Full variable domain (remainder filled in from reference TRBV5-1 and TRBJ2-1): KAGVTQTPRYLIKTRGQQVTLSCSPISGHRSVSWYQQTPGQGLQFLFEYFSETQRNKGNFPGRFSGRQFSNSRSEMNVSTLELGDSALYLCAIPRAGSSYNEQFFGPGTRLTVL.

The rearrangement links TRBV12-3 or TRBV12-4 to TRBJ2-1; D is perhaps TRBD1 or TRBD2 (5 bases each). The CDR3 extends over 17 amino acids. The V and J ends lost 3 bases and 5 bases respectively, with 20 bases between them. CDR3 nucleotide sequence: TGTGCCAGCAGTTTGGGGAGTGTACGGGACGGAAACAATGAGCAGTTCTTC. Translation: CASSLGSVRDGNNEQFF.

The gene calls are TRBV5-1 and TRBJ1-4; D might be TRBD1 (5 bases). The V gene's germline CDR1 is SGHRS and CDR2 YFSETQ. V lost 5 bases and J 8 bases, leaving 19 bases between the germline ends. This CDR3 is built from 15 residues. DNA of the CDR3: TGCGCCAGCAGAAATCAGCCAGGGTGGAGAGAAAAACTGTTTTTT. Amino acid sequence: CASRNQPGWREKLFF.